A selection of T cell receptor beta chains follows, all from one sample in a study of T cell responses to AZD1222 COVID-19 vaccine. Generated by immunoSEQ multiplex PCR, the TCRdb table keeps only in-frame clones and is missing some. Among 92,000 or so clones, 80% to 90% were seen once, and the ten largest hold roughly 1.5%. The material was peripheral blood, obtained on day 0 of AZD1222 vaccination. The receptor set was obtained from an adult in good health. Each CDR3 is given without its conserved first and last residue. D genes are given only for firm matches. Clone size is not always given. Where it is, it says once, few, many or a class for expanded clones.

d_gene	v_gene	j_gene	abundance	CDR3aa
.	TRBV4-3	TRBJ1-4	.	ASSQVGFGQGNEKLF
.	TRBV28	TRBJ1-1	.	ASHHILHPEAF
.	TRBV28	TRBJ1-2	.	ASSLRRQNYGYT
.	TRBV7-9	TRBJ2-7	few	ASSFSGRVMNEQY
.	TRBV3-1/TRBV3-2	TRBJ1-2	once	ASSQVGNYGYT
.	TRBV5-4	TRBJ1-1	.	ASSPRGGGNTEAF
.	TRBV5-5	TRBJ1-2	few	ASSLDSRMFSGYT
.	TRBV2	TRBJ2-3	.	ASTKRADTQY
TRBD1	TRBV28	TRBJ1-5	.	ASSLGDRTNQPQH
.	TRBV3-1/TRBV3-2	TRBJ2-3	.	ASSQDQARDTQY
TRBD1	TRBV28	TRBJ1-5	.	ASSFLGQGARPQH
.	TRBV9	TRBJ1-2	.	ASSVGQGSGWHT
TRBD1	TRBV28	TRBJ2-7	.	ASQGAPDYEQY
TRBD1	TRBV10-2	TRBJ1-2	.	ASSGTGANYGYT
TRBD1	TRBV30	TRBJ1-5	.	AWRRQGASNQPQH
TRBD1	TRBV7-8	TRBJ1-1	.	ASREDRGLTEAF
TRBD1	TRBV5-1	TRBJ2-7	.	ASSLMGQGTPGDLY
.	TRBV29-1	TRBJ1-1	.	SVVGSPATEAF
.	TRBV2	TRBJ2-6	.	ARARTVRGHGANVLT
TRBD1	TRBV2	TRBJ1-5	.	ASSTDRGGNQPQH
.	TRBV30	TRBJ1-6	.	AWSTGLSNSPLH
TRBD1	TRBV27	TRBJ1-3	.	ASSLGQGANTIY